A selection of T cell receptor beta chains follows, all from one sample in a study of high-grade serous ovarian cancer treatment subgroups. Repertoires were generated with immunoSEQ multiplex PCR, while TCRdb's copy carries only in-frame clones and drops some. The sample records some 4,000 clones, 68% being singletons. The sample taken for sequencing was tumor tissue. Receptors originate from a human donor with high-grade serous ovarian cancer. CDR3s include the opening cysteine and the closing phenylalanine or tryptophan. The D gene is left open where the match is weak. Size tells how often a clone was seen (once, few, many) or the class of an expanded clone, and some rows leave it out.

few	.	TRBJ1-1	TRBV2	TGTGCCAGCAGTGAAGGACAGTTGAACACTGAAGCTTTCTTT	CASSEGQLNTEAFF
.	TRBD2	TRBJ2-1	TRBV2	TGTGCCAGCAGTGGGCGGGGCGGGGGGTACAATGAGCAGTTCTTC	CASSGRGGGYNEQFF
.	.	TRBJ2-3	TRBV7-9	TGTGCCAGCAGCTTAGTAGGACGGACGGGGAGCACACGCACAGATACGCAGTATTTT	CASSLVGRTGSTRTDTQYF
.	.	TRBJ2-3	TRBV7-3	TGTGCCAGCAGCTTAAGGAGGCATGATACGCAGTATTTT	CASSLRRHDTQYF
once	TRBD2	TRBJ2-1	TRBV10-2	TGCGCCAGCAGTGAGACTAGCGGGGGAACCTACAATGAGCAGTTCTTC	CASSETSGGTYNEQFF
.	TRBD1	TRBJ1-2	TRBV28	TGTGCCAGCAGTGGCCGACAGGGACGGGCTAACTATGGCTACACCTTC	CASSGRQGRANYGYTF
.	TRBD1	TRBJ1-1	TRBV28	TGTGCCAGCAGTTTATTATTCGGACAGGGGAGTACTGAAGCTTTCTTT	CASSLLFGQGSTEAFF
few	.	TRBJ1-1	TRBV18	TGTGCCAGCTCAGGGGATGAGACTGAAGCTTTCTTT	CASSGDETEAFF
.	.	TRBJ1-2	TRBV4-2	TGTGCCAGCAGCCAAGATCATCACGCGGGGGGCTATGGCTACACCTTC	CASSQDHHAGGYGYTF
.	.	TRBJ2-7	TRBV5-4	TGTGCCAGCAGCTTGGTAGGCGGGGCAGACTACGAGCAGTACTTC	CASSLVGGADYEQYF
.	.	TRBJ2-3	TRBV19	TGTGCCACAGAAGGACTAAGCACAGATACGCAGTATTTT	CATEGLSTDTQYF
few	.	TRBJ1-2	TRBV28	TGTGCCAGCAGTAAGATCTCATGGGGACAAGATGGCTACACCTTC	CASSKISWGQDGYTF
.	.	TRBJ2-7	TRBV27	TGTGCCAGCAGTTCGACAGCCTTGGAGCAGTACTTC	CASSSTALEQYF
few	.	TRBJ2-7	TRBV30	TGTGCCTGGAGTGTGGGACTCTACGAGCAGTACTTC	CAWSVGLYEQYF
.	.	TRBJ2-3	TRBV7-9	TGTGCCAGCAGCTTCTTGCGGGGGCCCAGCACAGATACGCAGTATTTT	CASSFLRGPSTDTQYF
.	.	TRBJ2-1	TRBV11-2	TGTGCCAGCAGGGACTTGGGGCCTGAGCAGTTCTTC	CASRDLGPEQFF
.	TRBD1	TRBJ1-4	TRBV19	TGTGCCAGTAGTCTCGGGACAGCAACTAATGAAAAACTGTTTTTT	CASSLGTATNEKLFF
.	.	TRBJ1-2	TRBV30	TGTGCCTGGCACCCAAGGGGATGGGGTGGCTACACCTTC	CAWHPRGWGGYTF
.	.	TRBJ1-4	TRBV4-3	TGCGCCAGCAGCCAATCGACGCCTTTGGGGGCAACTAATGAAAAACTGTTTTTT	CASSQSTPLGATNEKLFF
.	TRBD2	TRBJ2-7	TRBV7-9	TGTGCCAGCAGCTTAGGAGAAGCGGGACTGAGCTCCTACGAGCAGTACTTC	CASSLGEAGLSSYEQYF
.	.	TRBJ2-2	TRBV5-1	TGCGCCACTCACGACGTAGGGGCCGGGGAGCTGTTTTTT	CATHDVGAGELFF
.	TRBD1	TRBJ1-1	TRBV7-3	TGTGCCAGCAGCCAAAACAGCCTCCAGGGGGGAGCTTTCTTT	CASSQNSLQGGAFF
.	.	TRBJ1-1	TRBV25-1	TGTGCCAGCAGTGGATCTACAGACACTGAAGCTTTCTTT	CASSGSTDTEAFF
.	TRBD2	TRBJ2-7	TRBV5-1	TGCGCCAGCAGTGCATCCTGGGGGACTAGCGGGGACCAAGAGCAGTACTTC	CASSASWGTSGDQEQYF
.	.	TRBJ2-7	TRBV4-2	TGTGCCAGCAGCCAAGCCCCCCGCCAGGACACTAGCTCCTACGAGCAGTACTTC	CASSQAPRQDTSSYEQYF
.	.	TRBJ1-3	TRBV7-2	TGTGCCAGCAGCTTAGGGTTAGAAGGCACCATATATTTT	CASSLGLEGTIYF
.	TRBD1	TRBJ2-7	TRBV5-1	TGCGCCAGCAGCCCGAGACAGGGGAATTCCTACGAGCAGTACTTC	CASSPRQGNSYEQYF
few	.	TRBJ1-1	TRBV9	TGTGCCAGCAGCGTAGGACAGATGAACACTGAAGCTTTCTTT	CASSVGQMNTEAFF
.	.	TRBJ1-2	TRBV6-6	TGTGCCAGCACAGCCGGAGCTAACTATGGCTACACCTTC	CASTAGANYGYTF
.	.	TRBJ2-1	TRBV4-1	TGCGCCAGCAGCGAAACGGGAGCTAGGGAGCAGTTCTTC	CASSETGAREQFF
.	.	TRBJ1-5	TRBV2	TGTGCCAGCAGCGCGACAGCTTATAGCAATCAGCCCCAGCATTTT	CASSATAYSNQPQHF
.	.	TRBJ1-4	TRBV7-2	TGTGCCAGCAGCAGGACCGTGAATGAAAAACTGTTTTTT	CASSRTVNEKLFF
.	.	TRBJ1-4	TRBV4-3	TGCGCCAGCAGCCCGAGACATATTCCTTTCAGGTTAAGTGAAAAACTGTTTTTT	CASSPRHIPFRLSEKLFF
few	TRBD2	TRBJ2-3	TRBV6-4	TGTGCCAGCAGTGACTCGACTAGCGGGGGGGATACGCAGTATTTT	CASSDSTSGGDTQYF
.	TRBD1	TRBJ1-4	TRBV4-1	TGCGCCAGCAGCCAGGGGACAGGGTTGGGCGAAAAACTGTTTTTT	CASSQGTGLGEKLFF
.	TRBD1	TRBJ1-2	TRBV9	TGTGCCAGCAGCGTAGCTCCGCAGGGGGAAGGCTACACCTTC	CASSVAPQGEGYTF